This T cell receptor (beta chain) was sequenced in a study of shared clonotypes between healthy human individuals. The assay was run at deep level. TCRdb's copy holds only in-frame clones and misses some; the assay was immunoSEQ multiplex PCR. The sample carries some 2,000,000 clones, 85% to 95% recorded once. Germline trimming cut 0 bases from V and 8 bases from J; bases unmatched to any gene: 5. Per germline, CDR1 MNHEY and CDR2 SMNVEV (reference sequence). This CDR3 has 16 amino acids. CD45RO-negative, CCR7-positively selected cells formed the naive CD8 fraction, excluding terminally differentiated effector memory CD45RA+ cells.

The genes are TRBV27 and TRBJ2-1; 12 bases map to TRBD2. Sequencing was performed on naive CD8+ T cells sorted from blood. This TCR was recovered from a man aged 18 to 35 in good health. In DNA, the CDR3 is TGTGCCAGCAGTTTATCTGCTAGCGGGAGGGCCGATGAGCAGTTCTTC. Translating gives CASSLSASGRADEQFF.